The rows below give T cell receptor beta chains drawn from one sample of a study of blood T cell repertoires in COVID-19. Generated by immunoSEQ multiplex PCR, the TCRdb table keeps only in-frame clones and is missing some. The profile covers some 150,000 clones, with more than 80% appearing a single time and 1.5% to 2% taken by the ten largest. The sequenced material came from PBMCs or T cells enriched from blood (not recorded which). Receptor source: a woman aged 18 to 35 who had been exposed to COVID-19. The CDR3 runs from the conserved cysteine through the conserved F or W.

j_gene: TRBJ1-1; v_gene: TRBV3-1/TRBV3-2; CDR3aa: CASSHRDRGNTEAFF
j_gene: TRBJ2-7; v_gene: TRBV7-9; CDR3aa: CASSPSSGGHYYEQYF
j_gene: TRBJ1-1; v_gene: TRBV28; CDR3aa: CASSLEGQAPMNTEAFF
j_gene: TRBJ2-2; v_gene: TRBV10-3; CDR3aa: CATQRDGGELFF
j_gene: TRBJ2-1; v_gene: TRBV6-5; CDR3aa: CASDYNRGYNEQFF
j_gene: TRBJ2-1; v_gene: TRBV24-1; CDR3aa: CATSATLPDNDYNEQFF
j_gene: TRBJ2-3; v_gene: TRBV27; CDR3aa: CASSFKTETDKWITDTQYF
j_gene: TRBJ2-3; v_gene: TRBV7-9; CDR3aa: CASSSKVGTATDTQYF
j_gene: TRBJ2-5; v_gene: TRBV2; CDR3aa: CASSEAGPTQYF
j_gene: TRBJ1-1; v_gene: TRBV11-2; CDR3aa: CASSLVGGLNTEAFF
j_gene: TRBJ1-3; v_gene: TRBV7-6; CDR3aa: CASSLEPRVVSGNTIYF
j_gene: TRBJ2-2; v_gene: TRBV5-1; CDR3aa: CASSPGGSPNTGELFF
j_gene: TRBJ1-1; v_gene: TRBV28; CDR3aa: CASSFASGGQRFNTEAFF
j_gene: TRBJ2-7; v_gene: TRBV4-1; CDR3aa: CASSQGAGGVYEQYF
j_gene: TRBJ1-6; v_gene: TRBV5-1; CDR3aa: CASSFFQGAKTPLHF
j_gene: TRBJ2-3; v_gene: TRBV9; CDR3aa: CASSVVTAGTDTQYF
j_gene: TRBJ1-5; v_gene: TRBV6-5; CDR3aa: CASTRDRGYNQPQHF
j_gene: TRBJ2-1; v_gene: TRBV6-4; CDR3aa: CASSLEEYNEQFF
j_gene: TRBJ2-7; v_gene: TRBV7-2; CDR3aa: CASSLGHYYEQYF
j_gene: TRBJ2-1; v_gene: TRBV9; CDR3aa: CASSVELAANNEQFF
j_gene: TRBJ1-5; v_gene: TRBV6-5; CDR3aa: CASSYGRGVNQPQHF
j_gene: TRBJ1-5; v_gene: TRBV27; CDR3aa: CASSFSFNQPQHF
j_gene: TRBJ2-5; v_gene: TRBV7-8; CDR3aa: CASSPGTGQAPTQYF
j_gene: TRBJ2-7; v_gene: TRBV2; CDR3aa: CASRPDTYYEQYF
j_gene: TRBJ2-7; v_gene: TRBV3-1/TRBV3-2; CDR3aa: CASMRTGVGEQYF
j_gene: TRBJ2-1; v_gene: TRBV6-5; CDR3aa: CASSPSGRYSEQFF
j_gene: TRBJ2-2; v_gene: TRBV19; CDR3aa: CASSIETYGGELFF
j_gene: TRBJ1-2; v_gene: TRBV7-9; CDR3aa: CASSPIRDRMSYTF
j_gene: TRBJ1-5; v_gene: TRBV19; CDR3aa: CASSSRFNSNQPQHF
j_gene: TRBJ1-4; v_gene: TRBV30; CDR3aa: CAWRGTGKGWSEKLFF
j_gene: TRBJ2-1; v_gene: TRBV6-4; CDR3aa: CASLTQDSHNEQFF
j_gene: TRBJ1-5; v_gene: TRBV7-6; CDR3aa: CASSPGTGPYSNQPQHF
j_gene: TRBJ1-5; v_gene: TRBV5-8; CDR3aa: CASSSPSVREQPQHF
j_gene: TRBJ1-4; v_gene: TRBV15; CDR3aa: CATSRDRGRWEKLFF
j_gene: TRBJ1-4; v_gene: TRBV5-1; CDR3aa: CASSAGLNEKLFF
j_gene: TRBJ2-5; v_gene: TRBV18; CDR3aa: CASSRAGGRQETQYF
j_gene: TRBJ1-1; v_gene: TRBV18; CDR3aa: CASSPSQQVNTEAFF
j_gene: TRBJ1-5; v_gene: TRBV3-1/TRBV3-2; CDR3aa: CASSQAGAGVGNQPQHF
j_gene: TRBJ1-5; v_gene: TRBV27; CDR3aa: CASSLRDPRGNQPQHF
j_gene: TRBJ1-5; v_gene: TRBV29-1; CDR3aa: CSVGSRWYYSNQPQHF
j_gene: TRBJ1-1; v_gene: TRBV9; CDR3aa: CASSAGHGGTEAFF
j_gene: TRBJ2-7; v_gene: TRBV5-4; CDR3aa: CASSLGQGAYEQYF
j_gene: TRBJ2-7; v_gene: TRBV27; CDR3aa: CASSQRLAGTYEQYF
j_gene: TRBJ1-2; v_gene: TRBV5-6; CDR3aa: CASSLSSGQSWGGYTF
j_gene: TRBJ2-1; v_gene: TRBV5-6; CDR3aa: CASSFLSAGQSNEQFF
j_gene: TRBJ1-1; v_gene: TRBV6-4; CDR3aa: CASRVDRNTEAFF
j_gene: TRBJ1-2; v_gene: TRBV7-9; CDR3aa: CASSLTTPPDGYTF
j_gene: TRBJ1-1; v_gene: TRBV3-1/TRBV3-2; CDR3aa: CASSQDWAAKAFF
j_gene: TRBJ1-3; v_gene: TRBV7-9; CDR3aa: CASSLSGNTIYF
j_gene: TRBJ2-7; v_gene: TRBV7-2; CDR3aa: CASSYSAGDRYEQYF
j_gene: TRBJ1-6; v_gene: TRBV27; CDR3aa: CASRFSRADSPLHF